Detailed here is one T cell receptor beta chain. This record belongs to a study of blood T cell repertoires in COVID-19. Study as a whole: Italy, Spain and the United States were the sources of the convalescent and acute COVID-19 samples. Nucleic acid was either cDNA or gDNA, and it came from T cells, B-cell-depleted T cells, or PBMCs.

Germline V lookup: CDR1 WSHSY, CDR2 SAAADI. J lost 5 bases, V lost 4 bases, and 3 bases had no gene match. The CDR3 totals 14 residues. Original processing notes: Quantification of nucleated cells was approximated via reference gene primer amplification. The method was immunoSEQ multiplex PCR; TCRdb's version includes in-frame clones alone and lacks a portion of them. V, J and clone size were drawn from that table, and D and trimming were deduced from the DNA. The sample has 41,000 or so clones, about 85% seen once. The source material was peripheral blood. The gene calls are TRBV10-2 and TRBJ1-5, with 9 bases matching TRBD1. This receptor was taken from a man in his 60s with acute or convalescent COVID-19. CDR3 loop: CASSAGQGHQPQHF. DNA for the CDR3: TGCGCCAGCAGTGCGGGACAGGGACATCAGCCCCAGCATTTT.